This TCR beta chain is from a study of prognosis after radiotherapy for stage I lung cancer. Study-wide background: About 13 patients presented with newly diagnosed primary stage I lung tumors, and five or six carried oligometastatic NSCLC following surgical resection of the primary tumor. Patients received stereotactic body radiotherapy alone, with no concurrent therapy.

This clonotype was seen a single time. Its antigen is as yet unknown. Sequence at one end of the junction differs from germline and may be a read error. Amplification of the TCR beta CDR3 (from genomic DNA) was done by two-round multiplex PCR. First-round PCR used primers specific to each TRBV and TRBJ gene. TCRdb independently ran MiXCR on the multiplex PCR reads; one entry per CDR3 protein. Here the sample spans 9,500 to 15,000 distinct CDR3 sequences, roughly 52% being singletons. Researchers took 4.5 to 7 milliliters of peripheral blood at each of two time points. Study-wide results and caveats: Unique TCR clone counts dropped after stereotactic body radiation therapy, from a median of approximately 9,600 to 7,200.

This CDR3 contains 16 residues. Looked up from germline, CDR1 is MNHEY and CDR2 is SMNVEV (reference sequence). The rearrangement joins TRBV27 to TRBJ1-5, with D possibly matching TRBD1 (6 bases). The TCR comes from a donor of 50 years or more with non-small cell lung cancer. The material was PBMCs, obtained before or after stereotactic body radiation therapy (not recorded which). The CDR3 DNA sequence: TGTGCCAGCAGGCCTCGGACAGTGGGGAGCAATCATCCCCAGCATTTT. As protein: CASRPRTVGSNHPQHF.